One sample yielded the 17 T cell receptor beta chains listed below, sequenced in a study of somatic mutations in cytotoxic T cells in rheumatoid arthritis. Method: immunoSEQ multiplex PCR; TCRdb's copy keeps in-frame clones and lacks some. The profile shows roughly 15,000 clones, around 77% of them singletons. Source material: CD8+ T cells sorted from blood. These receptors came from an adult with rheumatoid arthritis.

V usage is TRBV2 and J usage is TRBJ2-7; D possibly matches TRBD1 or TRBD2 (5 bases each). Germline CDR1 is SNHLY and CDR2 is FYNNEI. V shed 3 bases and J shed 6 bases, with 18 bases lying between them. CDR3 length: 15 residues. CDR3 loop: CASSESTMTGLEQYV. The DNA of the CDR3 is TGTGCCAGCAGTGAGAGCACCATGACGGGGCTCGAGCAGTACGTC.

The chain couples TRBV5-1 to TRBJ2-7; perhaps D is TRBD1 or TRBD2 (5 bases each). The CDR3 extends over 13 amino acids. The germline V gene encodes CDR1 SGHRS and CDR2 YFSETQ. The V end was cut by 2 bases, the J end by 7 bases, with 13 bases between. DNA of the CDR3: TGCGCCAGCAGCTTTTACCGGGGCTCAGAGCAGTACGTC. This gives the protein CASSFYRGSEQYV.

The CDR3 spells CASSPGARPDTQYF. The CDR3 coding sequence is TGCGCCAGCAGCCCGGGGGCCCGCCCAGATACGCAGTATTTT. The J gene is TRBJ2-3, the V gene TRBV5-1; D may be TRBD1 or TRBD2 (6 bases each). The CDR3 sequence is 14 residues long. V was cut by 4 bases and J by 4 bases, with 13 bases left in between. Germline V gives CDR1 SGHRS, CDR2 YFSETQ.

The chain combines TRBV5-1 with TRBJ1-1; TRBD1 is a possible D gene (5 bases). The CDR3 has 15 amino acids. CDR1 is SGHRS and CDR2 is YFSETQ in the germline V gene. The V gene lost 0 bases and the J gene lost 5 bases, with 14 bases spanning the gap. In nucleotides, the CDR3 is TGCGCCAGCAGCTTGGTCCAGGGAAGTTATACTGAAGCTTTCTTT. Translated, it gives CASSLVQGSYTEAFF.

The V and J genes are TRBV15 and TRBJ2-3; TRBD2 aligns across 8 bases. Germline CDR1 and CDR2: LNHNV and YYDKDF (reference sequence). This CDR3 contains 15 residues. Trimming cost V 3 bases and J 3 bases; bases outside gene matches: 5. The CDR3 region has the DNA TGTGCCACCAGCAGTAGAGCGGGGGAAACAGATACGCAGTATTTT. This sequence encodes CATSSRAGETDTQYF.

This rearrangement joins TRBV27 to TRBJ1-2, with TRBD1 matching 8 bases. V lost 5 bases to trimming and J lost 7 bases; unmatched junction nucleotides: 3. The germline gives CDR1 MNHEY, CDR2 SMNVEV (reference sequence). The CDR3 length is 12 residues. This CDR3 is CASSDRGSGYTF. CDR3 nucleotides: TGTGCCAGCAGTGACAGGGGTAGTGGCTACACCTTC.

V usage is TRBV6-5 and J usage is TRBJ1-1, with D possibly being TRBD1 (5 bases). Germline CDR1 MNHEY, CDR2 SVGAGI. V was cut by 0 bases and J by 5 bases, with 16 bases left in between. The length of the CDR3 is 16 residues. CDR3 loop: CASSYSFRDGGTEAFF. The CDR3 DNA follows: TGTGCCAGCAGTTACTCGTTCAGGGACGGGGGTACTGAAGCTTTCTTT.

The V call is TRBV2, the J call TRBJ1-5, with a tentative D call TRBD1 (5 bases). This CDR3 spans 16 amino acids. CDR1 is SNHLY and CDR2 is FYNNEI in the germline V gene. With 8 bases removed from V and 0 bases from J, the gap between germline ends came to 17 bases. The CDR3 sequence is CASSEDTPGSNQPQHF. The CDR3 DNA reads as TGTGCCAGCTCGGAGGACACCCCGGGTAGCAATCAGCCCCAGCATTTT.

The genes are TRBV28 and TRBJ1-6, with TRBD1 matching 9 bases. CDR3 size: 17 residues. V trimming: 6 bases; J trimming: 10 bases; junction bases outside the gene matches: 16. Germline assignment: CDR1 MDHEN and CDR2 SYDVKM. This CDR3 reads CASSTAQTDRGESPLHF. The CDR3 nucleotides read TGTGCCAGCAGCACCGCCCAAACCGACAGGGGGGAGTCACCCCTCCACTTT.

In its sample, this clone ranks as large. V is TRBV4-1 and J is TRBJ2-7; possible D gene TRBD1, 6 bases. Trimming stripped 0 bases from V and 6 bases from J, with 27 bases between. The CDR3 runs to 19 residues. The germline V gene encodes CDR1 MGHRA and CDR2 YSYEKL. The CDR3 nucleotides read TGCGCCAGCAGCCAAGATCCGTGGGACACGGAGGCGAATTGGGGCGAGCAGTACTTC. Translated: CASSQDPWDTEANWGEQYF.

V usage is TRBV6-6 and J usage is TRBJ2-2, with unresolved D. Trimming left V 10 bases short and J 5 bases short, with 14 bases between. Per the germline V gene, CDR1 is MNHNY and CDR2 is SVGAGI (reference sequence). The CDR3 spans 13 residues. The CDR3 region has the DNA TGTGCCATGGCCGAGAGTATGACCGGGGAGCTGTTTTTT. Translated: CAMAESMTGELFF.

The chain uses TRBV9 and TRBJ2-5, with TRBD2 identical over 8 bases. Germline CDR1 is SGDLS and CDR2 is YYNGEE. V shed 0 bases, J shed 5 bases, and the junction held 12 bases outside the gene matches. This CDR3 is 17 amino acids long. The CDR3: CASSVGADGGAAETQYF. The CDR3 coding sequence is TGTGCCAGCAGCGTAGGAGCGGACGGGGGGGCCGCGGAGACCCAGTACTTC.

This rearrangement joins TRBV27 to TRBJ2-7; D assignment may be TRBD1 or TRBD2 (5 bases each). This CDR3 contains 16 residues. Germline CDR1 MNHEY, CDR2 SMNVEV (reference sequence). V lost 2 bases and J lost 5, with 19 bases in between. Written as DNA, the CDR3 is TGTGCCAGCAGTTTAATTACCGGGACCTCGCACGACGAGCAGTACTTC. As protein: CASSLITGTSHDEQYF.

The V and J genes are TRBV2 and TRBJ1-5; TRBD1 might be the D (5 bases). The CDR3 runs 14 residues. Germline-derived CDR1 and CDR2 are SNHLY and FYNNEI. Trimming stripped 8 bases from V and 5 bases from J, with 16 bases between. CDR3 in amino acids: CASERIDSDQPQHF. For the CDR3, the DNA is TGTGCCAGCGAAAGGATCGACAGCGATCAGCCCCAGCATTTT.

The chain is built from TRBV10-2 and TRBJ2-1, with 7 bases aligning to TRBD2. Germline V CDR1 and CDR2: WSHSY, SAAADI. V lost 7 bases to trimming and J lost 3 bases; unmatched junction nucleotides: 3. CDR3 length equals 13 residues. CDR3 coding DNA: TGCGCCAGCATGGGGACTAACTACAATGAGCAGTTCTTC. Residues: CASMGTNYNEQFF.

This sequence joins TRBV2 and TRBJ2-3; the D gene is possibly TRBD2 (6 bases). V lost 1 base, J lost 2 bases, and 10 bases lay in between. This CDR3 comprises 15 residues. Looked up from germline, CDR1 is SNHLY and CDR2 is FYNNEI. The DNA of the CDR3 is TGTGCCAGCAGTGAAGAGGTAGCGGTCACAGATACGCAGTATTTT. Amino acids: CASSEEVAVTDTQYF.

This chain joins TRBV7-9 and TRBJ1-3, with D possibly matching TRBD1 (6 bases). The ends were cut back, 4 bases at V and 9 bases at J, with 19 bases in the middle. The CDR3 runs 15 residues. Germline V gene sequence: CDR1 SEHNR, CDR2 FQNEAQ (reference sequence). The CDR3 spells CASSSEGTYYGTIYF. CDR3 nucleotides: TGTGCCAGCAGCTCAGAGGGGACATACTACGGCACCATATATTTT. The variable domain in full, with the rest retrieved from reference TRBV7-9 and TRBJ1-3, is DTGVSQNPRHKITKRGQNVTFRCDPISEHNRLYWYRQTLGQGPEFLTYFQNEAQLEKSRLLSDRFSAERPKGSFSTLEIQRTEQGDSAMYLCASSSEGTYYGTIYFGEGSWLTVV.